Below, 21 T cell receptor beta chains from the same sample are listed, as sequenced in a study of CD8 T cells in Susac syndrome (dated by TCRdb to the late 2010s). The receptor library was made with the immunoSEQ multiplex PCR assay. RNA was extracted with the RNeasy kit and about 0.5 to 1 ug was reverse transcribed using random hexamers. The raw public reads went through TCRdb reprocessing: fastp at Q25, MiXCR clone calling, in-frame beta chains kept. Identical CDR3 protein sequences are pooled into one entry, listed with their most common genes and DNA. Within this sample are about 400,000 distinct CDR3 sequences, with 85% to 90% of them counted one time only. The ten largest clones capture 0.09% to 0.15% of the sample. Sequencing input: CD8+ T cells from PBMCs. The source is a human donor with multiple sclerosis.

The chain's CDR3 is CAWSWDSGRMGYTF. Here the CDR3 DNA reads TGTGCCTGGAGTTGGGACAGCGGCAGAATGGGCTACACCTTC. The chain carries TRBV30 and TRBJ1-2; 7 nucleotides agree with TRBD1. CDR3 length: 14 amino acids. V lost 2 bases, J lost 8 bases, and 11 bases stayed unmatched. Germline assignment: CDR1 GTSNPN and CDR2 SVGIG (reference sequence).

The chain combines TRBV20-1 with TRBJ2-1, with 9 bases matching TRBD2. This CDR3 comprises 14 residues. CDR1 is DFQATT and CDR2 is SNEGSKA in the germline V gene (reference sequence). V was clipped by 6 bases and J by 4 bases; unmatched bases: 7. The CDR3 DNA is TGCAGTGCCGGCGGGAGGGATTCTTACAATGAGCAGTTCTTC. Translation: CSAGGRDSYNEQFF.

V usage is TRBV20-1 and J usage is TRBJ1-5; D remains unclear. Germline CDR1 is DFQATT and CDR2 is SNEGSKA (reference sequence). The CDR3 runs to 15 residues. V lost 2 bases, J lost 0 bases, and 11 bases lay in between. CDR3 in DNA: TGCAGTGCTAGACGCGCTTCCGATAGCAATCAGCCCCAGCATTTT. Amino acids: CSARRASDSNQPQHF.

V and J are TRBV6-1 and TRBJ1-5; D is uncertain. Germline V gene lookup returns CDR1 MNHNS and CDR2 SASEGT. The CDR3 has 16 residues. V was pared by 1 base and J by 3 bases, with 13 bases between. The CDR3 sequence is CASSEVNDGYNQPQHF. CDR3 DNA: TGTGCCAGCAGTGAAGTGAACGATGGCTACAATCAGCCCCAGCATTTT.

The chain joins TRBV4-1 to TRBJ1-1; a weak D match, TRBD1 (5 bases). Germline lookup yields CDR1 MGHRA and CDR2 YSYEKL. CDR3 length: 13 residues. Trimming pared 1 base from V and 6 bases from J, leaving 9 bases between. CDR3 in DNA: TGCGCCAGCAGCCAAGGGCCAGGGTCTGAAGCTTTCTTT. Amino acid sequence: CASSQGPGSEAFF.

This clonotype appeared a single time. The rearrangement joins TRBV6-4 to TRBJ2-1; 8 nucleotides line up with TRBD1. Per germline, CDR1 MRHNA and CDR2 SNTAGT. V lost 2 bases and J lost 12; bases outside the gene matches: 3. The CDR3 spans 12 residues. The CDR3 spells CASSDPGTGQFF. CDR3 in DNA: TGTGCCAGCAGTGACCCTGGGACAGGGCAGTTCTTC.

CDR3 loop: CSGGGRGTGELFF. CDR3 bases: TGCAGTGGGGGGGGGCGAGGCACCGGGGAGCTGTTTTTT. This chain uses TRBV20-1 with TRBJ2-2, with D possibly matching TRBD2 (7 bases). Germline lookup yields CDR1 DFQATT and CDR2 SNEGSKA (reference sequence). Trimming took 7 bases from V and 4 from J, leaving 13 bases between them. The CDR3 consists of 13 residues.

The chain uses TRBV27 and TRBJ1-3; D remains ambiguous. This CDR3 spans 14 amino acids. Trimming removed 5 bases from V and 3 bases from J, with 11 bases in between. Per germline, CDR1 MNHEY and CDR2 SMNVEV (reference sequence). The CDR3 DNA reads TGTGCCAGCAGTACGGACGGATTTGGAAACACCATATATTTT. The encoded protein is CASSTDGFGNTIYF.

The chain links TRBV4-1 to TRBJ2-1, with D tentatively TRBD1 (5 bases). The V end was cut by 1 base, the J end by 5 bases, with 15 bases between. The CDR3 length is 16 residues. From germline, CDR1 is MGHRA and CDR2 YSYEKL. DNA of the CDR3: TGCGCCAGCAGCCAAGTCGACAGCCGGTTGGACAATGAGCAGTTCTTC. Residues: CASSQVDSRLDNEQFF.

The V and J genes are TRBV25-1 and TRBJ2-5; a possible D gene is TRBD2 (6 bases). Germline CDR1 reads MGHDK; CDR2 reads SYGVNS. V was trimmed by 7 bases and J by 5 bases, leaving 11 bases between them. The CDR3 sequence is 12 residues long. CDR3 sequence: CASTEGLETQYF. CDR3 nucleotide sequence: TGTGCCAGCACGGAGGGCCTGGAGACCCAGTACTTC.

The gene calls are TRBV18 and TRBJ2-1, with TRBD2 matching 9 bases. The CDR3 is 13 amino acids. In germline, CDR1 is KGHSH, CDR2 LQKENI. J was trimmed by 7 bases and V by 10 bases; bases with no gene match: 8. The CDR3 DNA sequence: TGTGCCACCTTCAAGAGCGGGGGGAATGAGCAGTTCTTC. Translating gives CATFKSGGNEQFF. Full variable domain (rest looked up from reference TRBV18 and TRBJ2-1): NAGVMQNPRHLVRRRGQEARLRCSPMKGHSHVYWYRQLPEEGLKFMVYLQKENIIDESGMPKERFSAEFPKEGPSILRIQQVVRGDSAAYFCATFKSGGNEQFFGPGTRLTVL.

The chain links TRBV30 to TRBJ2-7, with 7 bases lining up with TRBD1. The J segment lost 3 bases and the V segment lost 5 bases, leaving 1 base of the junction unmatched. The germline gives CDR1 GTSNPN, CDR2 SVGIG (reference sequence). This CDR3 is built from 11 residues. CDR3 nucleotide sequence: TGTGCCTGGGGGGACAGCTACGAGCAGTACTTC. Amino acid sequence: CAWGDSYEQYF.

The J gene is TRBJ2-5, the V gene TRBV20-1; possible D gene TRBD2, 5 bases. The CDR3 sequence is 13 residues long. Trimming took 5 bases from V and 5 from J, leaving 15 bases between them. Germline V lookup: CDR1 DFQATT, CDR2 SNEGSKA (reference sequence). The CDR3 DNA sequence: TGCAGTGCTCTCAAGGAGGATGGCGAGACCCAGTACTTC. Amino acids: CSALKEDGETQYF.

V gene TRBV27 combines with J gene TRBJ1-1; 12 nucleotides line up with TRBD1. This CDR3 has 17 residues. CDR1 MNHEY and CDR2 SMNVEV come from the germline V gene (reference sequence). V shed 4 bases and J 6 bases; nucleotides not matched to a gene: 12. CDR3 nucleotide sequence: TGTGCCAGCAGTTACCTCGGGACAGGGGGCATTGACGCTGAAGCTTTCTTT. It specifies CASSYLGTGGIDAEAFF.

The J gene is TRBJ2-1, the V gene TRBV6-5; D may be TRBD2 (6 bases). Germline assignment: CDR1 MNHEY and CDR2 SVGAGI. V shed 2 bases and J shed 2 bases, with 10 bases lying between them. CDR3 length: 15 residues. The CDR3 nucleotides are TGTGCCAGCAGTTACGGCGGGGAAGCCTACAATGAGCAGTTCTTC. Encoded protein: CASSYGGEAYNEQFF.

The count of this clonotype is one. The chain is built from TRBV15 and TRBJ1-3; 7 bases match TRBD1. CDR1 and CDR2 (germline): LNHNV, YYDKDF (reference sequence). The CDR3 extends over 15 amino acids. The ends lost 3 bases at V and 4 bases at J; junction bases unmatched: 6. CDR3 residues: CATSRDRQLGNTIYF. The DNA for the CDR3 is TGTGCCACCAGCAGGGACAGGCAGCTGGGAAACACCATATATTTT.

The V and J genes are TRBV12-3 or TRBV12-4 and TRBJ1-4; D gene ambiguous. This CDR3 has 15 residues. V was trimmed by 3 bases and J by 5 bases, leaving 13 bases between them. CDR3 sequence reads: CASSFGPDSNEKLFF. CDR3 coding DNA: TGTGCCAGCAGTTTTGGCCCAGATTCAAATGAAAAACTGTTTTTT.

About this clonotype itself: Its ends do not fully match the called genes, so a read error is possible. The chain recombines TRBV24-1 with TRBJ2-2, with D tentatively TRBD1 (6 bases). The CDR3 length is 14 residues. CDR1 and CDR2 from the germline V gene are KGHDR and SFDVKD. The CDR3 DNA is TGTGCCGCCAGTGATGATATCAGGGGCGGGGAGCTGTTTTTT. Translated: CAASDDIRGGELFF.

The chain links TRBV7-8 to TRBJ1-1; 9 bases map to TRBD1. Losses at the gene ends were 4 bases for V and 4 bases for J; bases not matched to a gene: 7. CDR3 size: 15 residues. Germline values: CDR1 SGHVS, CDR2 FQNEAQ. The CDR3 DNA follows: TGTGCCAGCAGCTCTACAGGGGGCCTGGTCACTGAAGCTTTCTTT. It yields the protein CASSSTGGLVTEAFF.

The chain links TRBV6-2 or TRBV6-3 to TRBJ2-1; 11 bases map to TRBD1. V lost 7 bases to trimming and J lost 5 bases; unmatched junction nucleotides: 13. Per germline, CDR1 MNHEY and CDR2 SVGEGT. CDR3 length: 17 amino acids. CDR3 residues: CASTRDRGFFRNNEQFF. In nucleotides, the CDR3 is TGTGCCAGCACCCGGGACAGGGGGTTTTTTCGCAACAATGAGCAGTTCTTC.

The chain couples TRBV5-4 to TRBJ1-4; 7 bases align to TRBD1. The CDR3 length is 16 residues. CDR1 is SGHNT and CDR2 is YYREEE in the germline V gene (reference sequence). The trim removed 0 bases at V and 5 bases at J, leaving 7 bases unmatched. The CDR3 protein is CASSLGSGTENEKLFF. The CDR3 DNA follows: TGTGCCAGCAGCTTGGGATCCGGGACAGAAAATGAAAAACTGTTTTTT.